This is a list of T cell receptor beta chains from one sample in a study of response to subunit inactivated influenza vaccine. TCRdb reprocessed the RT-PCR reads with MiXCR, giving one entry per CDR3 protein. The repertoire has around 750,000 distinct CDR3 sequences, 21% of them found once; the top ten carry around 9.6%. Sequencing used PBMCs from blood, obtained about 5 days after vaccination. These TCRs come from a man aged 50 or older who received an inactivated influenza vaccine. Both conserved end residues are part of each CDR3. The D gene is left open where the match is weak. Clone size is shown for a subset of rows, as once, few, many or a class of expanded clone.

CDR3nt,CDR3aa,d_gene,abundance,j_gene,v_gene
TGTGCCAGCAGTTCGAACAGGTACAGCAATCAGCCCCAGCATTTT,CASSSNRYSNQPQHF,-,few,TRBJ1-5,TRBV4-2
TGTGCCATCATGGTTACCCAGAACACTGAAGCTTTCTTT,CAIMVTQNTEAFF,-,-,TRBJ1-1,TRBV10-3
TGTGCCAGCAGCGACAATCTGGGGCCTTCGAATCAGCCCCAGCATTTT,CASSDNLGPSNQPQHF,-,-,TRBJ1-5,TRBV12-3/TRBV12-4
TGCGCCAGCAGCTCTACAGGGAATAGCGGGGAGACCCAGTACTTC,CASSSTGNSGETQYF,-,few,TRBJ2-5,TRBV5-1
TGTGCCAGCAGAGGTATTCAGCCAAACACCATATATTTT,CASRGIQPNTIYF,-,few,TRBJ1-3,TRBV14
TGTGCCAGCAGCTCTCGGACAGGGTTCTACGAGCAGTACTTC,CASSSRTGFYEQYF,TRBD1,-,TRBJ2-7,TRBV7-9
TGCGCCAGCAGCTTGGTGGGGGGACAGACCTACGAGCAGTACTTC,CASSLVGGQTYEQYF,-,-,TRBJ2-7,TRBV5-1
TGTGCCAGCAGTCGCGCAGGCAATGAGCAGTTCTTC,CASSRAGNEQFF,-,many,TRBJ2-1,TRBV12-3/TRBV12-4
TGCAGTGCTAGAGGCCAGCCTCGACAGGCTACTAGCACAGATACGCAGTATTTT,CSARGQPRQATSTDTQYF,-,many,TRBJ2-3,TRBV20-1
TGTGCCAGCAGCGTCGCCCCCCCCGGGACTAGAAAAGAGACCCAGTACTTC,CASSVAPPGTRKETQYF,TRBD2,-,TRBJ2-5,TRBV7-2
TGCAGCGTTTTCCATATACCGGGACTAGCAGACTCCTACAATGAGCAGTTCTTC,CSVFHIPGLADSYNEQFF,TRBD2,few,TRBJ2-1,TRBV29-1
TGTGCCAGCAGCTTAGTCAGGGGGGTAACGTCTGAAGCTTTCTTT,CASSLVRGVTSEAFF,TRBD1,-,TRBJ1-1,TRBV7-2
TGCGCCAGCAGCCAAGAGATCGGACGGAGCTCCTACGAGCAGTACTTC,CASSQEIGRSSYEQYF,-,-,TRBJ2-7,TRBV4-1
TGTGCCAGCACCGTTACTTTGGCGGGACCCTACAATGAGCAGTTCTTC,CASTVTLAGPYNEQFF,-,-,TRBJ2-1,TRBV6-2/TRBV6-3
TGTGCCAATAAAAGGGGAGGGACAGGGGTCACCGGGGAGCTGTTTTTT,CANKRGGTGVTGELFF,TRBD1,-,TRBJ2-2,TRBV6-1
TGTGCCAGCAGCTCCTCCCGATGGACTAGCGGCACCTACGAGCAGTACTTC,CASSSSRWTSGTYEQYF,TRBD2,-,TRBJ2-7,TRBV11-2
TGTGCCAGCAGCCCGACACAGGGTTCTGTCTCACCCCTCCACTTT,CASSPTQGSVSPLHF,-,few,TRBJ1-6,TRBV12-3/TRBV12-4
TGTGCCTGGAGAGAAAATCTACTAGGGTTTGAGGATACGCAGTATTTT,CAWRENLLGFEDTQYF,-,-,TRBJ2-3,TRBV30
TGCAGTGCTAGGAACCTCATGGCAGGAGCGGGTATGAACACTGAAGCTTTCTTT,CSARNLMAGAGMNTEAFF,-,-,TRBJ1-1,TRBV20-1
TGTGCCAGCAGCTTAGTAAAGGATGAGCAGTTCTTC,CASSLVKDEQFF,-,once,TRBJ2-1,TRBV7-9
TGTGCCAGCAGTTATTACCAGGGTTTTGGAAATACGCAGTATTTT,CASSYYQGFGNTQYF,-,-,TRBJ2-3,TRBV6-5
TGTGCCAGCAGCTCCATTCGGCCGGGACTAGCGGGGGGGCTGTGGAGGGAAGAGACCCAGTACTTC,CASSSIRPGLAGGLWREETQYF,TRBD2,-,TRBJ2-5,TRBV7-1
TGTGCCAGCAGCCATGTGTTAGCCCCAGAGCAGTTCTTC,CASSHVLAPEQFF,-,few,TRBJ2-1,TRBV3-1
TGTGCCACCAGTGACTCACCTGACAGGGTTGGGTATGAGCAGTTCTTC,CATSDSPDRVGYEQFF,TRBD1,-,TRBJ2-1,TRBV24-1
TGTGCCAGCTCCCTGAGGGCCCTCAATGAGCAGTTCTTC,CASSLRALNEQFF,-,many,TRBJ2-1,TRBV7-2
TGTGCTAGCAGCTTAGGAGTTGGGGGGGAGCTGTTTTTT,CASSLGVGGELFF,-,many,TRBJ2-2,TRBV6-2/TRBV6-3
TGCAGTGCTAGAGATCAAACTAGCGGGAGTAAGGGCGAGCAGTACTTC,CSARDQTSGSKGEQYF,TRBD2,-,TRBJ2-7,TRBV20-1
TGTGCCACCAGCAGGACTAGCGGGAGGTGGATGGGGGAGACCCAGTACTTC,CATSRTSGRWMGETQYF,TRBD2,-,TRBJ2-5,TRBV15
TGTGCCAGCAGCAAAGGCCTAGCGGGACCTAGCACAGATACGCAGTATTTT,CASSKGLAGPSTDTQYF,TRBD2,many,TRBJ2-3,TRBV6-1
TGTGCCAGCAGGACCCCGGGAATCCTAGGCAATGAGCAGTTCTTC,CASRTPGILGNEQFF,-,-,TRBJ2-1,TRBV7-2
TGTGCCAGCAGCTCCACTAGGGAAGAGACCCAGTACTTC,CASSSTREETQYF,-,-,TRBJ2-5,TRBV11-3
TGTGCCAGCAGCCGGCGGGACATCTCTGAAGCTTTCTTT,CASSRRDISEAFF,-,few,TRBJ1-1,TRBV7-9
TGTGCCAGCAGTGACCGCTGGACAGTTAGGACTGAAGCTTTCTTT,CASSDRWTVRTEAFF,-,-,TRBJ1-1,TRBV2
TGTGCCCATTTACTAGCGGGAGGTTCCTACAATGAGCAGTTCTTC,CAHLLAGGSYNEQFF,TRBD2,few,TRBJ2-1,TRBV6-5
TGTGCCAGCAGTTTTGGGGACTTTCCCCCAGATACGCAGTATTTT,CASSFGDFPPDTQYF,-,-,TRBJ2-3,TRBV27
TGCAGCGTTGTAGCGGGAGTCTACGAGCAGTACTTC,CSVVAGVYEQYF,TRBD2,-,TRBJ2-7,TRBV29-1
TGTGCCAGCAGTTACTCGGTACCGGGAGGGCCTTGGACAGATACGCAGTATTTT,CASSYSVPGGPWTDTQYF,TRBD2,few,TRBJ2-3,TRBV6-5
TGTGCCAGCAGCCAACTAGGCGGGACAGCGCAGGGCAATGAGCAGTTCTTC,CASSQLGGTAQGNEQFF,-,many,TRBJ2-1,TRBV4-2
TGTGCCAGCAGCTTAAAAGGAGAGACCTCGCACGAGCAGTACTTC,CASSLKGETSHEQYF,-,-,TRBJ2-7,TRBV7-2
TGTGCCAGCAGTGAGGCGGGTCGGGGGGCCTATAATTCACCCCTCCACTTT,CASSEAGRGAYNSPLHF,-,few,TRBJ1-6,TRBV25-1
TGTGCCAGCAGTGGCGATCGGACCGGGGCAGCTTTCTTT,CASSGDRTGAAFF,-,few,TRBJ1-1,TRBV6-1
TGTGCCAGCAGCCCCGGGCTAGCGGGGAGAGAGACCCAGTACTTC,CASSPGLAGRETQYF,TRBD2,many,TRBJ2-5,TRBV7-2
TGCGCCAGCAGCTTGGGACCCGGGGACATTCAGTACTTC,CASSLGPGDIQYF,-,-,TRBJ2-4,TRBV5-1
TGTGCCAGCAGCACCCGACAGGGACTGAGGGGAGAGACCCAGTACTTC,CASSTRQGLRGETQYF,-,-,TRBJ2-5,TRBV7-9
TGTGCCAGCAGACTTCTAGGGGGGGCCCAAGAGACCCAGTACTTC,CASRLLGGAQETQYF,-,-,TRBJ2-5,TRBV6-1
TGTGCCAGCAGTCACCTTGGACTAGCGGACAACAATGAGCAGTTCTTC,CASSHLGLADNNEQFF,TRBD2,-,TRBJ2-1,TRBV6-2/TRBV6-3
TGTGCCATCAGTGGCAGTCCCGACACAGATACGCAGTATTTT,CAISGSPDTDTQYF,-,few,TRBJ2-3,TRBV10-3
TGTGCCAGCAGTGAGTTCCAAGAGACCCAGTACTTC,CASSEFQETQYF,-,few,TRBJ2-5,TRBV25-1
TGTGCCAGCAGCACAAGTCCGGGACAGGGATTCGAGCAGTACTTC,CASSTSPGQGFEQYF,TRBD1,-,TRBJ2-7,TRBV9
TGTGCTAGCAGCTTAAGGTTTGACAATGAGCAGTTCTTC,CASSLRFDNEQFF,-,few,TRBJ2-1,TRBV7-7
TGTGCCAGCAGCCCTATCAGCAGGGCGAGCGGAAACACCATATATTTT,CASSPISRASGNTIYF,-,many,TRBJ1-3,TRBV5-5
TGTGCCAGCAGCCCCAACAGGGGGCCGGCCGGGGAGCTGTTTTTT,CASSPNRGPAGELFF,TRBD1,-,TRBJ2-2,TRBV7-9
TGCAGTGCGCTTCGCACAGATACGCAGTATTTT,CSALRTDTQYF,-,-,TRBJ2-3,TRBV20-1
TGCAGCCCGTGGGACATCTTTAACACTGAAGCTTTCTTT,CSPWDIFNTEAFF,-,-,TRBJ1-1,TRBV29-1
TGTGCCAGCAGCCGACGGGACAGGGGTCACGAGCAGTACTTC,CASSRRDRGHEQYF,TRBD1,-,TRBJ2-7,TRBV7-8
TGTGCCATCAGCTTTCTAGCGGGAGAGGAACAAGAGACCCAGTACTTC,CAISFLAGEEQETQYF,TRBD2,few,TRBJ2-5,TRBV10-3
TGTGCCAGCAGTTACGGGACAGGATCTGGAAACACCATATATTTT,CASSYGTGSGNTIYF,TRBD1,few,TRBJ1-3,TRBV6-5
TGTGCCAGCAGCCGCCCCCCTCGTTCAGATACGCAGTATTTT,CASSRPPRSDTQYF,-,-,TRBJ2-3,TRBV11-2
TGTGCCAGCAGTAAGGGTAGCGGAGAGCAGACCCAGTACTTC,CASSKGSGEQTQYF,-,-,TRBJ2-5,TRBV6-1